One and the same sample provided the 2 T cell receptor beta chains below, sequenced in a study of blood T cell repertoires in COVID-19. The protocol was immunoSEQ multiplex PCR, while the TCRdb copy is restricted to in-frame clones and leaves out a portion. The table records about 98,000 clones, roughly 86% of them present only once. Sequencing was performed on peripheral blood. These TCRs come from a man aged 50 or older with active or convalescent COVID-19.

This sequence joins TRBV14 and TRBJ1-5; no reliable D call. Germline CDR1 is SGHDN and CDR2 is FVKESK. The CDR3 is 15 residues long. Trimming cost V 1 base and J 6 bases, with 13 bases left between them. The CDR3 DNA follows: TGTGCCAGCAGCCAAGCGGGGTCGAGAGGTCAGCCCCAGCATTTT. Its translation: CASSQAGSRGQPQHF.

For the CDR3, the DNA is TGTGCCAGCACCACAGGGCTCAATCAGCCCCAGCATTTT. Translating it yields CASTTGLNQPQHF. This chain connects TRBV2 to TRBJ1-5; D perhaps matches TRBD1 (6 bases). Germline CDR1 reads SNHLY; CDR2 reads FYNNEI. V was clipped by 7 bases and J by 3 bases, with 10 bases between them. The CDR3 has 13 amino acids. Full variable domain (remainder filled in from reference TRBV2 and TRBJ1-5): EPEVTQTPSHQVTQMGQEVILRCVPISNHLYFYWYRQILGQKVEFLVSFYNNEISEKSEIFDDQFSVERPDGSNFTLKIRSTKLEDSAMYFCASTTGLNQPQHFGDGTRLSIL.